The source of this TCR beta chain is a study of cytomegalovirus exposure and HLA in healthy donors (TCRdb year 2017). A note on the overall study: An earlier analysis of under 600 of the donors reported approximately 290 Gb of sequence data and roughly 110 million unique TCR beta sequences from about 200 million T cells. Of the roughly 400 genotyped donors, about 80% fell in the genetic ancestry cluster associated with self-reported Caucasian donors. Besides the first cohort of around 670 subjects, a separate validation cohort made up of some 110 different subjects was used. In an earlier analysis of more than 550 of the donors, high-throughput TCR beta sequencing was used to judge whether each TCR beta V gene segment behaved as functional or pseudogenic. A later analysis re-analyzed previously published TCR beta repertoires from roughly 630 donors and added high-resolution HLA genotyping to study TCR occurrence patterns. To predict cytomegalovirus infection status, the study brought together high-throughput TCR immunosequencing, statistical association of individual TCRs with disease status, and machine learning. Genome-wide SNP genotypes for about 60% of the roughly 670 donors were used in a later genetic analysis, which treated that subset as a discovery cohort. Among about 360 genotyped donors of the cohort, an average of about 240,000 unique TCR beta nucleotide sequences were sequenced per donor, roughly 18% of them non-productive. An early release covering just under 650 HLA-typed donors comprised about 300 gigabases of sequencing data and around 86 million unique TCR sequences. Every discovery cohort repertoire had been produced on one sequencing platform. Donor age, sex, ethnicity and CMV serostatus were compiled alongside the repertoire data. HLA typing covered class I and class II loci at four-digit resolution. Rather than drawing on any new phenotypic data, the later analysis identified candidate immune exposures from TCR beta sequences and the way those sequences occurred across donors. Because of strong linkage in the cohort, roughly five DR-DQ haplotypes were treated as single units for association and clustering. The study was designed to test whether signatures of past pathogen exposure could be identified by cataloging public T cell receptors. The study profiled the T cell repertoires of more than 500 subjects by immunosequencing and related them to cytomegalovirus serostatus. The number of typed donors differed by locus: about 620-640 for A, B, C, DRB1 and DQB1; approximately 530 for DQA1; around 580 for DPA1; and around 490 for DPB1.

The cohort consisted of hundreds of healthy bone marrow donors. At the time of sampling, all cohort members were nominally healthy, though unrecorded immune exposures were likely present. The donor was CMV seropositive and was included in the group of 270 or so seropositive cohort members. A peripheral blood sample was provided by each donor, and peripheral blood mononuclear cells were used for TCR beta sequencing. The Qiagen DNeasy Blood Extraction Kit was used to extract genomic DNA from the blood cell samples. Libraries were prepared through the immunoSEQ multiplex PCR assay. The multiplex PCR relied on a mix of 60 forward primers for TCR Vbeta segments and 13 reverse primers for TCR Jbeta segments. A multiplex PCR assay on genomic DNA amplified the CDR3 region of rearranged TCR beta genes. The amplified TCR beta libraries were sequenced on the Illumina HiSeq System as 87-base-pair reads. Per the original workflow: In a later analysis, some 80 million unique TCR beta chains were counted across the 690 or so repertoires, and roughly 11 million of these chains were shared by at least two donors. To remove PCR and sequencing errors, raw reads were error-corrected and collapsed into unique sequences using a nearest-neighbor algorithm that merged closely related sequences. Alignment of CDR3 sequences to IMGT reference sequences was used to assign V, D and J gene segments. Each retained sequence needed at least a six-nucleotide match to both a V gene segment and a J gene segment. Rearrangements were called productive when the CDR3 lacked stop codons and stayed in frame with V and J; all others were non-productive. CDR3 was defined by IMGT convention, running from the second conserved V-encoded cysteine to the conserved J-encoded phenylalanine. The earlier analysis of about 640 of the donors excluded any sequence lacking an unambiguous match to a single V gene segment. An earlier analysis of a few hundred of the donors called V segments functional above 56.7% productive rearrangements and segregating when the between-donor standard deviation exceeded 5%. A statistical classification framework was built to diagnose cytomegalovirus status from the catalog of TCR beta chain sequences. In a later analysis, TCR nucleotide sequences were compared against IMGT/GENE-DB human TR gene sequences so that V and J genes could be assigned. Using the TCRdist pipeline, a later analysis assigned CDR3 sequences along with most-parsimonious VDJ recombination scenarios. In a later analysis, each TCR beta chain was defined by its CDR3 amino acid sequence together with its V-gene family, and reads lacking a unique V-gene family were excluded. In a later analysis, several hundred highly shared, low-generation-probability nucleotide sequences were removed to address suspected cross-contamination and a sequencing artifact. A later analysis calculated a clonal expansion index for each public chain from normalized within-repertoire ranks of inferred template counts. In a later analysis, generation probabilities were computed with a VDJ recombination model fitted to out-of-frame rearrangements, and the resulting probabilities were checked against IGoR. A later analysis scored TCR-TCR, TCR-HLA and TCR-CMV co-occurrence with hypergeometric tests, applying a repertoire-size bias correction to TCR pairs. In a later analysis, false discovery rates were estimated by permuting HLA or CMV assignments 20 times. In a later analysis, co-occurring TCRs were grouped using DBSCAN, and TCRdist sequence similarity was added for clustering within HLA-allele-positive subsets. For co-occurrence clustering, repertoires with fewer than 30,000 or more than 120,000 public chains were excluded, along with roughly five repertoires with anomalous nucleotide sharing. This immuneACCESS table, as held by TCRdb, lists in-frame sequences with V and J called but not all clones. Of the missing ones, under half trace to an unresolved V gene in checked studies; the others have no known cause. V and J calls and clone size come straight from that table; D and trimming were deduced from the DNA. The sample table holds about 110,000 clones, of which 60% to 70% were seen once. The ten largest clones take up around 4% of the sample.

Only one count was recorded for this clone. It lacks a known antigen. It has no much larger one-base neighbor in the sample; base qualities were not kept. The investigation overall reported the following: A further reported finding was that TCR beta sequences accurately predicted the HLA-A and HLA-B alleles for most subjects in the first cohort. In a later analysis, HLA-associated TCR beta chains were found to be more clonally expanded and to have lower generation probabilities than equally common non-associated chains. The cohort was sequenced for TCR beta chains only, and without alpha or paired-chain data the features that could be detected were limited. A later analysis found that most CMV-associated TCR beta chains appeared HLA-restricted, with HLA associations seemingly driven largely by CMV exposure. In the study, approximately 160 TCR beta chains were listed as associated with cytomegalovirus. When HLA alleles, especially DR and DQ, strongly co-occurred, TCR associations were difficult to assign to individual alleles. Presence/absence analyses assumed roughly uniform sequencing depth across donors, an assumption that may not hold. It was suggested by the authors that the approach could potentially be generalized to other disease states and immunological phenotypes. For the cohort, immune exposure information was limited to CMV serostatus. Specific HLA alleles were associated with 16,951 TCR beta sequences at a false discovery rate of 0.05 in a later analysis. In vitro tests confirmed that a few of the cytomegalovirus-associated TCR beta chains recognize cytomegalovirus antigens. Broadly in line with IMGT annotations, most TCR beta V segments showed up in productive rearrangements about 87% or about 30% of the time in an earlier analysis of 587 of the donors. The sequencing pipeline was judged likely to have produced a cluster of highly shared sequence variants as a technical artifact. HLA typing was unavailable for some donors at each locus, so association tests used only the typed subset. The earlier analysis of approximately 590 of the donors excluded some 15 rarely observed V segments, including chromosome 9 orphons, because counts were too low. Linkage disequilibrium might explain the correlated functional status among segregating V segments, but an unknown experimental factor could not be excluded. In a later genetic analysis, fewer N-insertions in productive TCRs were reported among donors in an Asian-associated ancestry cluster than the approximately 670-donor mean. Cytomegalovirus status was reported to be diagnosed by the classifier with high specificity and sensitivity in both the original and validation cohorts. While some public TCRs were present in many individuals, most TCR sequences turned up only very rarely across donors. A later analysis reported that several top co-occurrence clusters appeared linked to parvovirus B19, influenza, CMV and Epstein-Barr virus. In a later genetic analysis, a missense DCLRE1C variant was associated with V-gene and J-gene trimming of TCR beta chains, and the association was replicated in an independent cohort. In a later analysis, TCR association rates were found to vary across HLA loci, with the most associated TCRs seen for DRB1 alleles and the fewest for HLA-C alleles.

The material sequenced was PBMCs. The receptor was derived from a man aged 25 to 45 in good health and CMV-seropositive.

CDR3 sequence: CASRMGRERNTEAFF. The DNA is TGTGCCAGCAGAATGGGGCGGGAGAGGAACACTGAAGCTTTCTTT. The V and J segments used are TRBV6-5 and TRBJ1-1, with TRBD1 perhaps the D gene, on 5 matching bases. Per the germline V gene, MNHEY is the CDR1 and SVGAGI is the CDR2. V is reduced by 6 bases and J by 1 base, leaving a spacing of 15 bases between them. Including cysteine and phenylalanine, the CDR3 has 15 amino acids. Just CDR3 DNA is preserved here, 45 bases in frame from base 1.